The clone carrying this T cell receptor (beta chain) turned up a few times. Its antigen is still unknown. V gave up 2 bases and J gave up 5 bases; unmatched junction bases: 3. CDR3 size: 15 residues. The germline V gene encodes CDR1 SGHTA and CDR2 FQGNSA. This sample was taken from a study of identical twins. The study, taken as a whole, reports: Fewer insertions characterized abundant cord blood beta clonotypes, whereas memory repertoires showed none.

Everyone who donated was a healthy Caucasian. The authors used template switching to add a universal primer site and gave cDNA unique molecular identifiers. MiXCR, run by TCRdb on the 5' RACE reads, gives a single entry per CDR3 protein. Altogether about 570,000 distinct CDR3 sequences are present, approximately 10% being singletons, with the ten largest covering under 3.5%. This same sample was also part of a study on yellow fever vaccine responses in identical twins. Per that study: It has been reported that, in twins, the vaccine T cell response seemed partly convergent and partly personalized.

Material for sequencing was PBMCs. The chain is built from TRBV7-2 and TRBJ2-5; TRBD2 matches 12 bases. The TCR was taken from a woman between 18 and 30 years old in good health. The CDR3 bases are TGTGCCAGCAGCTTAAGACTAGCGGGAGTGGAGACCCAGTACTTC. As protein: CASSLRLAGVETQYF.